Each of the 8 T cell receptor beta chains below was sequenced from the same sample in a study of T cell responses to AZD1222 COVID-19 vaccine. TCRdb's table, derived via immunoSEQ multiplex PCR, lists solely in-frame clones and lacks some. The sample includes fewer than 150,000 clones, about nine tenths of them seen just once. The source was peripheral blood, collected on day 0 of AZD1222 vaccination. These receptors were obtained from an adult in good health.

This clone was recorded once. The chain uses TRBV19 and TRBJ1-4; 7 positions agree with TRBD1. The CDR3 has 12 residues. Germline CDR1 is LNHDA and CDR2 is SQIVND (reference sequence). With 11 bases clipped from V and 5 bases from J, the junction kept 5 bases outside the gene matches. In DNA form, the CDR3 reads TGTGCCTCAAGACAGGGAAATGAAAAACTGTTTTTT. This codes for CASRQGNEKLFF.

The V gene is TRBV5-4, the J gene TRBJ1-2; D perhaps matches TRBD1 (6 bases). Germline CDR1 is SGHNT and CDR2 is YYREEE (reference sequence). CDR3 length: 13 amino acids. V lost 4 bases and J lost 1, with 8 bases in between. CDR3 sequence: CASSLQGNYGYTF. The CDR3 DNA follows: TGTGCCAGCAGCCTACAGGGTAACTATGGCTACACCTTC.

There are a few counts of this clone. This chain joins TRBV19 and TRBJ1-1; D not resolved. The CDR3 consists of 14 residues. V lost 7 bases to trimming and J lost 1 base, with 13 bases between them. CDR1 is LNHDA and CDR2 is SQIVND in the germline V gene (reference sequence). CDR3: CASTNIGQNTEAFF. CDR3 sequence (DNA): TGTGCCAGTACCAACATAGGGCAGAACACTGAAGCTTTCTTT.

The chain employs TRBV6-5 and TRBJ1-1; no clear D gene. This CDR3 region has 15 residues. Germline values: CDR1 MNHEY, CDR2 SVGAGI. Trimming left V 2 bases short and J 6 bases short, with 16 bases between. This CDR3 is CASSYPPTNSAEAFF. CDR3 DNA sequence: TGTGCCAGCAGTTACCCCCCGACGAATTCGGCTGAAGCTTTCTTT.

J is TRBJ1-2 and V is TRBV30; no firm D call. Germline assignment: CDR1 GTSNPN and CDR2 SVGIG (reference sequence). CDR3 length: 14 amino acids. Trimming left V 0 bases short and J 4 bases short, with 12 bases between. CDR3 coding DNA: TGTGCCTGGAGTGTCACCCCGATCGTCTATGGCTACACCTTC. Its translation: CAWSVTPIVYGYTF.

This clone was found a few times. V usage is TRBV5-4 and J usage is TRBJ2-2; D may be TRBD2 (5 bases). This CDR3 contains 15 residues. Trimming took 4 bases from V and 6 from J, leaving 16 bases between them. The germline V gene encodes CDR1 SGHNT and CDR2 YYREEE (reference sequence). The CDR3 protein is CASSPTTNTAGELFF. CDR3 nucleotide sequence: TGTGCCAGCAGCCCGACGACTAATACGGCCGGGGAGCTGTTTTTT.

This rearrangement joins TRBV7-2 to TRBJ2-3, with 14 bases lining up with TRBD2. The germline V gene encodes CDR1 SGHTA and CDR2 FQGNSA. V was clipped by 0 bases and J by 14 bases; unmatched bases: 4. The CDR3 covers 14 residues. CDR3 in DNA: TGTGCCAGCAGCTTAGCGGGGACTAGCGGGAGCACGTATTTT. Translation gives CASSLAGTSGSTYF.

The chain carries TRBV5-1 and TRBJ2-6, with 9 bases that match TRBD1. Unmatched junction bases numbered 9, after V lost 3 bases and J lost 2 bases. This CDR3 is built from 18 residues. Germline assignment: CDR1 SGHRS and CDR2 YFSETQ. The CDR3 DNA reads TGCGCCAGCAGCTACAGGGGACAGGGATGGCCTGGGGCCAACGTCCTGACTTTC. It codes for CASSYRGQGWPGANVLTF.